The 32 T cell receptor beta chains below were found in one sample sequenced in a study of cytomegalovirus exposure and HLA in healthy donors. With 60 Vbeta and 13 Jbeta primers, the PCR was carried out. This table comes from immunoSEQ multiplex PCR, and its TCRdb copy is limited to in-frame clones, with some not included. The table for this sample gives roughly 190,000 clones. Sequencing used PBMCs. These receptors were taken from a man aged 25 to 45 in good health and CMV-seronegative.

This chain uses TRBV4-1 with TRBJ2-7; D remains ambiguous. The CDR3 loop spans 17 amino acids. Trimming cost V 1 base and J 0 bases, with 16 bases left between them. CDR1 is MGHRA and CDR2 is YSYEKL in the germline V gene. Written as DNA, the CDR3 is TGCGCCAGCAGCCAAGGGCTCTGGTATAGCCCCTCCTACGAGCAGTACTTC. Its protein is CASSQGLWYSPSYEQYF.

The chain is built from TRBV16 and TRBJ2-2; D might be TRBD2 (5 bases). Per germline, CDR1 KGHSY and CDR2 FQNENV. Trimming took 0 bases from V and 6 from J, leaving 8 bases between them. The CDR3 loop spans 14 amino acids. CDR3 amino acids: CASSQSDWAGELFF. The CDR3 nucleotides are TGTGCCAGCAGCCAATCGGACTGGGCCGGGGAGCTGTTTTTT.

The rearrangement links TRBV5-6 to TRBJ2-3; D is perhaps TRBD2 (5 bases). The germline V gene has CDR1 SGHDT and CDR2 YYEEEE. CDR3 length equals 14 residues. Trimming took 5 bases from V and 8 from J, leaving 18 bases between them. This CDR3 is CASRQRDLSGTQYF. As DNA, the CDR3 is TGTGCCAGCAGGCAACGGGATCTCTCCGGTACGCAGTATTTT.

This chain connects TRBV11-1 to TRBJ2-1, with D perhaps matching TRBD2 (6 bases). Germline loops: CDR1 SGHAT, CDR2 FQDESV (reference sequence). The V gene lost 2 bases and the J gene lost 0 bases, with 11 bases spanning the gap. The length of the CDR3 is 16 residues. The chain's CDR3 is CASSLFAGSSYNEQFF. CDR3 sequence (DNA): TGTGCCAGCAGCTTATTTGCGGGGAGCTCCTACAATGAGCAGTTCTTC.

The chain links TRBV27 to TRBJ2-1, with D perhaps matching TRBD2 (6 bases). The CDR3 is 14 residues long. Between the trimmed V and J ends, which lost 5 bases and 8 bases, there was a span of 16 bases. Germline lookup yields CDR1 MNHEY and CDR2 SMNVEV (reference sequence). The CDR3 coding sequence is TGTGCCAGCAGTGGGACTGGACTACACTATGAGCAGTTCTTC. It yields the protein CASSGTGLHYEQFF.

V and J are TRBV4-2 and TRBJ2-5, with D unresolved. The germline V gene has CDR1 LGHNA and CDR2 YNFKEQ. This CDR3 region has 13 residues. Trimming pared 2 bases from V and 2 bases from J, leaving 6 bases between. The CDR3: CASSQLQQETQYF. Written as DNA, the CDR3 is TGTGCCAGCAGCCAACTACAGCAAGAGACCCAGTACTTC.

CDR3: CASSESGLVPDTGELFF. CDR3 DNA: TGCGCCAGCAGTGAGTCGGGACTAGTACCAGACACCGGGGAGCTGTTTTTT. The chain joins TRBV10-1 to TRBJ2-2; 8 bases map to TRBD2. With 0 bases clipped from V and 3 bases from J, the junction kept 6 bases outside the gene matches. Germline loops: CDR1 WNHNN, CDR2 SYGVQD (reference sequence). CDR3 length: 17 residues.

This chain links TRBV5-6 with TRBJ2-1; possible D gene TRBD1, 5 bases. The CDR3 totals 16 residues. Germline loops: CDR1 SGHDT, CDR2 YYEEEE. Between the trimmed V and J ends, which lost 4 bases and 2 bases, there was a span of 16 bases. CDR3 DNA: TGTGCCAGCAGCCCCCTTTGGGGCGGTCCCTACAATGAGCAGTTCTTC. This codes for CASSPLWGGPYNEQFF.

The chain recombines TRBV29-1 with TRBJ2-5; TRBD2 is a possible D gene (7 bases). Trimming left V 6 bases short and J 4 bases short, with 9 bases between. The germline CDR1 and CDR2 sequences are SQVTM and ANQGSEA. The CDR3 length is 11 residues. CDR3 sequence: CSVRGGETQYF. CDR3 bases: TGCAGCGTGAGGGGGGGAGAGACCCAGTACTTC.

This chain joins TRBV7-9 and TRBJ2-3, with a weak D call TRBD2 (5 bases). Looked up from germline, CDR1 is SEHNR and CDR2 is FQNEAQ (reference sequence). Trimming took off 3 bases at V and 2 bases at J, with 21 bases between the two ends. This CDR3 has 18 amino acids. The CDR3, as DNA: TGTGCCAGCAGCTTTATGGGCCTCAGGCTAGCCAACACAGATACGCAGTATTTT. The encoded protein is CASSFMGLRLANTDTQYF. Variable domain in full (rest from reference TRBV7-9 and TRBJ2-3): DTGVSQNPRHKITKRGQNVTFRCDPISEHNRLYWYRQTLGQGPEFLTYFQNEAQLEKSRLLSDRFSAERPKGSFSTLEIQRTEQGDSAMYLCASSFMGLRLANTDTQYFGPGTRLTVL.

This chain links TRBV27 with TRBJ1-4; no definite D call. This CDR3 is 12 amino acids long. The ends were cut back, 3 bases at V and 6 bases at J, with 5 bases in the middle. The germline V gene encodes CDR1 MNHEY and CDR2 SMNVEV (reference sequence). The CDR3 nucleotides are TGTGCCAGCAGTTTTGCGGATGAAAAACTGTTTTTT. The encoded protein is CASSFADEKLFF.

This chain uses TRBV7-2 with TRBJ1-2, with 7 bases matching TRBD1. Germline CDR1 is SGHTA and CDR2 is FQGNSA. The CDR3 consists of 14 residues. V lost 5 bases, J lost 2 bases, and 5 bases stayed unmatched. Here the CDR3 DNA reads TGTGCCAGCAGCCCTCAACAGGGGAACTATGGCTACACCTTC. Translating gives CASSPQQGNYGYTF.

The chain recombines TRBV4-2 with TRBJ1-4; 11 bases line up with TRBD1. Germline V gene lookup returns CDR1 LGHNA and CDR2 YNFKEQ. This CDR3 region has 17 residues. The J segment lost 3 bases and the V segment lost 4 bases, leaving 7 bases of the junction unmatched. In nucleotides, the CDR3 is TGTGCCAGCAGCCGATCGGGACAGGGGGGTCCTAATGAAAAACTGTTTTTT. Residues: CASSRSGQGGPNEKLFF.

The chain has TRBV5-5 and TRBJ2-5; TRBD2 aligns across 10 bases. The CDR3 consists of 14 residues. CDR1 and CDR2 from the germline V gene are SGHKS and YYEKEE (reference sequence). With 3 bases clipped from V and 4 bases from J, the junction kept 3 bases outside the gene matches. The CDR3 loop is CASSSGTSVETQYF. The DNA of the CDR3 is TGTGCCAGCAGCTCCGGGACTAGCGTAGAGACCCAGTACTTC.

This chain uses TRBV4-1 with TRBJ1-4; 7 bases fit TRBD1. The V and J ends lost 4 bases and 5 bases, in that order; junction bases with no gene match: 4. This CDR3 is 14 amino acids long. In germline, CDR1 is MGHRA, CDR2 YSYEKL. CDR3 DNA: TGCGCCAGCAGCCCGACAGGGATAAATGAAAAACTGTTTTTT. This gives the protein CASSPTGINEKLFF.

V is TRBV5-1 and J is TRBJ1-2; D uncertain. Trimming left V 0 bases short and J 3 bases short, with 6 bases between. CDR3 size: 13 residues. Germline-derived CDR1 and CDR2 are SGHRS and YFSETQ. The CDR3 here is CASSLGLDYGYTF. As DNA, the CDR3 is TGCGCCAGCAGCTTGGGGCTCGACTATGGCTACACCTTC.

The chain uses TRBV9 and TRBJ2-1, with TRBD2 matching over 10 bases. The V segment lost 0 bases and the J segment 6 bases; nucleotides outside the gene matches: 9. The CDR3 runs to 17 residues. Germline V gene sequence: CDR1 SGDLS, CDR2 YYNGEE. The CDR3 region is CASSVGGAGGPGNEQFF. CDR3 sequence (DNA): TGTGCCAGCAGCGTAGGAGGAGCGGGAGGGCCCGGCAATGAGCAGTTCTTC.

This rearrangement joins TRBV5-1 to TRBJ2-2, with a weak D call TRBD2 (5 bases). Trimming removed 4 bases from V and 1 base from J, with 11 bases in between. From germline, CDR1 is SGHRS and CDR2 YFSETQ. CDR3 length: 15 amino acids. Here the CDR3 DNA reads TGCGCCAGCAGCCGGGATACAGAGAACACCGGGGAGCTGTTTTTT. This codes for CASSRDTENTGELFF.

The chain is built from TRBV28 and TRBJ1-5; TRBD1 agrees at 8 bases. The germline CDR1 and CDR2 sequences are MDHEN and SYDVKM. The CDR3 totals 18 residues. V trimming: 5 bases; J trimming: 4 bases; junction bases outside the gene matches: 16. The CDR3 nucleotides are TGTGCCAGCAGTGGCGGCGGACAGGGAAACTTTATGAATCAGCCCCAGCATTTT. It codes for CASSGGGQGNFMNQPQHF.

This clone is classed as medium-sized (0.01 to 0.1%) by frequency. V is TRBV6-1 and J is TRBJ1-1; D is undetermined. Trimming took off 1 base at V and 8 bases at J, with 17 bases between the two ends. The germline gives CDR1 MNHNS, CDR2 SASEGT. This CDR3 has 15 amino acids. The CDR3 DNA follows: TGTGCCAGCAGTGAAGAGTATGGCAGCCCGGGGGAAGCTTTCTTT. Amino acids: CASSEEYGSPGEAFF.

This chain joins TRBV7-9 and TRBJ2-3; 9 bases fit TRBD1. CDR3 length: 15 amino acids. Germline CDR1 and CDR2: SEHNR and FQNEAQ (reference sequence). With V trimmed by 10 bases and J by 3 bases, 11 bases remained unmatched. The CDR3 nucleotides read TGTGCCACCGGCGGAGGACAGGGGTGGACAGATACGCAGTATTTT. Amino acid sequence: CATGGGQGWTDTQYF.

The J gene is TRBJ2-7, the V gene TRBV6-1, with a weak D call TRBD2 (5 bases). Per germline, CDR1 MNHNS and CDR2 SASEGT. The CDR3 runs to 16 residues. Trimming took off 2 bases at V and 0 bases at J, with 14 bases between the two ends. CDR3 protein: CASSEYLSGFSYEQYF. The CDR3, as DNA: TGTGCCAGCAGTGAATATCTGTCGGGGTTCTCCTACGAGCAGTACTTC.

The chain couples TRBV5-1 to TRBJ1-1; 11 positions match TRBD1. CDR1 and CDR2 from the germline V gene are SGHRS and YFSETQ. V dropped 1 base and J dropped 5; count of bases not matched to a gene: 16. The CDR3 length is 19 residues. The CDR3 loop reads CASSLFEWDRGSPRTEAFF. The CDR3 DNA reads as TGCGCCAGCAGCTTGTTTGAATGGGACAGGGGGTCCCCCCGGACTGAAGCTTTCTTT.

This chain joins TRBV28 and TRBJ1-2; 9 nucleotides align to TRBD1. This CDR3 contains 15 residues. With V trimmed by 7 bases and J by 4 bases, 10 bases remained unmatched. Germline V gene lookup returns CDR1 MDHEN and CDR2 SYDVKM. The CDR3 nucleotides read TGTGCCAGCACCGCCCCCGGGACAGGGCGCTATGGCTACACCTTC. Translated: CASTAPGTGRYGYTF.

The V gene is TRBV6-1, the J gene TRBJ1-2; D not certain. The CDR3 runs to 16 residues. The V end was cut by 1 base, the J end by 4 bases, with 16 bases between. From germline, CDR1 is MNHNS and CDR2 SASEGT. This chain's CDR3 is CASSEVTRQRGYGYTF. Here the CDR3 DNA reads TGTGCCAGCAGTGAAGTAACTCGACAACGGGGCTATGGCTACACCTTC.

This chain uses TRBV9 with TRBJ2-1, with 9 bases lining up with TRBD2. With 0 bases clipped from V and 5 bases from J, the junction kept 12 bases outside the gene matches. The CDR3 covers 18 residues. Germline CDR1 and CDR2: SGDLS and YYNGEE. DNA for the CDR3: TGTGCCAGCAGCGTAGAGGTCACCGCGACTAGCGGTAACAATGAGCAGTTCTTC. It translates to CASSVEVTATSGNNEQFF.

The chain carries TRBV6-5 and TRBJ1-6, with 7 bases identical to TRBD1. Germline trimming cut 4 bases from V and 7 bases from J; bases unmatched to any gene: 10. The CDR3 has 16 amino acids. The germline gives CDR1 MNHEY, CDR2 SVGAGI. The DNA for the CDR3 is TGTGCCAGCAGTTTCACAGGGGCCAGTGAGAATTCACCCCTCCACTTT. Protein: CASSFTGASENSPLHF.

The chain recombines TRBV7-9 with TRBJ1-5; D remains ambiguous. The CDR3 loop spans 17 amino acids. With 4 bases removed from V and 0 bases from J, the gap between germline ends came to 16 bases. CDR1 and CDR2 from the germline V gene are SEHNR and FQNEAQ (reference sequence). The DNA for the CDR3 is TGTGCCAGCAGCTCGAGAGGTTCGGGGAATAGCAATCAGCCCCAGCATTTT. This gives the protein CASSSRGSGNSNQPQHF.

The chain is built from TRBV28 and TRBJ1-1; D possibly corresponds to TRBD1 (5 bases). CDR3 length: 14 amino acids. V dropped 7 bases and J dropped 0 bases, with 12 bases sitting between them. The V gene's germline CDR1 is MDHEN and CDR2 SYDVKM. The CDR3 bases are TGTGCCAGCACCCCTGGGGGGATGAACACTGAAGCTTTCTTT. Protein sequence: CASTPGGMNTEAFF.

J is TRBJ2-7 and V is TRBV27; 8 positions match TRBD1. The CDR3 has 14 residues. The trim removed 5 bases at V and 6 bases at J, leaving 9 bases unmatched. Germline V gene data show CDR1 as MNHEY and CDR2 as SMNVEV (reference sequence). The DNA for the CDR3 is TGTGCCAGCAGTCTACGCCCGGACAGGGCCGAGCAGTACTTC. As protein: CASSLRPDRAEQYF.

V is TRBV5-1 and J is TRBJ2-1; the match to TRBD2 covers 10 bases. The CDR3 is 15 residues long. Germline CDR1 SGHRS, CDR2 YFSETQ. The trim removed 1 base at V and 5 bases at J, leaving 3 bases unmatched. As DNA, the CDR3 is TGCGCCAGCAGCTTGCCCAGCGGGGGGGACAATGAGCAGTTCTTC. It codes for CASSLPSGGDNEQFF.

J is TRBJ2-5 and V is TRBV27, with D hard to call. The J call may be faulty, since TRBJ2-7 better matches the DNA end. Germline assignment: CDR1 MNHEY and CDR2 SMNVEV (reference sequence). There are 13 residues in the CDR3. The CDR3 sequence is CASKFAVAYEQYF. CDR3 bases: TGTGCCAGCAAGTTCGCAGTAGCCTACGAGCAGTACTTC.